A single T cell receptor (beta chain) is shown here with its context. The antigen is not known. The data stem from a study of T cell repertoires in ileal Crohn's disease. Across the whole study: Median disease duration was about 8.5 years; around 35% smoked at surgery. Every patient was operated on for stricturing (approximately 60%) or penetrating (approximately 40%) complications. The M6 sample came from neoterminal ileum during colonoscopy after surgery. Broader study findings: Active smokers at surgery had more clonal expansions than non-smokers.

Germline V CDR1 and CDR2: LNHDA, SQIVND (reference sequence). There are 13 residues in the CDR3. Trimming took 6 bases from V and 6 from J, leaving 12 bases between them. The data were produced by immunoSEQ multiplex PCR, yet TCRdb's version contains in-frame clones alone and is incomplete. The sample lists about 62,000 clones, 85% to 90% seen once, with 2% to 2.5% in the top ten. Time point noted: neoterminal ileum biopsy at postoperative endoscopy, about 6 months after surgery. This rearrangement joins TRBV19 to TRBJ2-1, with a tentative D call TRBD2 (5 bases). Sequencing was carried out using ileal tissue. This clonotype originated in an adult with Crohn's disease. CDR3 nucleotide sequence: TGTGCCAGTAGGTTCGGGATAGGCAATGAGCAGTTCTTC. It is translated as CASRFGIGNEQFF. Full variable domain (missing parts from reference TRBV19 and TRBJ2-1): DGGITQSPKYLFRKEGQNVTLSCEQNLNHDAMYWYRQDPGQGLRLIYYSQIVNDFQKGDIAEGYSVSREKKESFPLTVTSAQKNPTAFYLCASRFGIGNEQFFGPGTRLTVL.